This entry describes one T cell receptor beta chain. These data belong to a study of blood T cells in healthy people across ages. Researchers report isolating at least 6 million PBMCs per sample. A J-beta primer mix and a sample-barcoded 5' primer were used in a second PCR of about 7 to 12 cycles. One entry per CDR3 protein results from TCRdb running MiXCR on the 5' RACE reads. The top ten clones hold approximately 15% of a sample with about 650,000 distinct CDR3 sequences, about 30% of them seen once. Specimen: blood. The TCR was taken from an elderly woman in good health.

This CDR3 reads CSAKMIGRPNTEAFF. CDR3 coding DNA: TGCAGTGCTAAGATGATTGGCAGGCCGAACACTGAAGCTTTCTTT. This chain uses TRBV20-1 with TRBJ1-1; no definite D call. Germline loops: CDR1 DFQATT, CDR2 SNEGSKA (reference sequence). This CDR3 spans 15 amino acids. The ends were cut back, 4 bases at V and 1 base at J, with 16 bases in the middle.